Reported below is one T cell receptor (beta chain). Its cognate antigen has yet to be identified. Base qualities are missing; no much larger clone stands one base away. These data originate in a study of blood T cell repertoires in COVID-19 (dated by TCRdb to 2020 to 2022). Study-level background: Samples from collaborators originated in the United States, Italy and Spain and spanned both the acute and convalescent phases of COVID-19. The samples were drawn from two sources: the first 160 participants of the ongoing ImmuneRACE study, and over 1,000 subjects contributed by 6 global collaborators. The dataset comprised deeply sampled blood TCRbeta repertoires from subjects exposed to, actively infected with, or recovered from COVID-19. The repertoires were released in a freely available public database intended as a resource for research on the immune response to SARS-CoV-2. The prospective study material was composed of cDNA or gDNA derived from T cells, B-cell-depleted T cells, or PBMCs. Where HLA class I and class II types were available, the types were taken from metadata supplied by the sample provider, not from assay-based typing. The sample metadata nearly always contained a de-identified subject ID, COVID-19 status, age in years and sex.

At one collaborating source in Seattle, patients were enrolled during active infection and were followed longitudinally through the course of disease. Collaborating institutions collected whole blood in K2EDTA tubes following their own protocols. For TCRbeta analysis, collaborators shipped samples as frozen whole blood, isolated PBMCs, or DNA extracted from either of those sample types. TCRbeta CDR3 regions were amplified from genomic DNA by means of the immunoSEQ Assay, a bias-controlled multiplex PCR. From the authors' description of their analysis: Within the assay, amplification of reference gene primers was used to estimate how many nucleated cells each sample contained. To quantify the absolute abundance of each unique TCRbeta CDR3 rearrangement, sequence reads were collapsed and filtered. Productive Simpson clonality was computed per sample as the square root of Simpson's diversity index over productive rearrangements. The source is immuneACCESS, and TCRdb retained only in-frame sequences with V and J called. Part of the clones is not carried over; for the studies checked, unresolved V genes explain less than half of this, and the remainder is unexplained. The V and J calls and clone size are taken from that table; D and trimming were inferred from the DNA. Recorded for this sample are roughly 250,000 clones; around 90% of them occurred a single time. The ten top clones hold under 3% of the sample.

From its cysteine to its phenylalanine, the CDR3 spans 15 amino acids. Only CDR3 DNA is held: 45 bases, read in frame from base 1. The germline V gene (reference sequence) sets CDR1 to LNHNV and CDR2 to YYDKDF. Here V drops 0 bases and J drops 5 bases, and the junction holds 5 bases not matched to any gene. Overall results and qualifications from the work: Clinical and demographic metadata were provided uncurated, with the amount varying by source and participant.

The source of this sequence is a person between 18 and 30 years old with COVID-19, enrolled during active disease. The sample comprised peripheral blood. The sequence links TRBV15 to TRBJ2-7; a stretch of 9 junction bases matches TRBD1. The nucleotides read TGTGCCACCAGCAGAGATATGGGACAGGGTAACGAGCAGTACTTC. Its protein product is CATSRDMGQGNEQYF.